This T cell receptor beta chain was recorded in a study of T cell responses to AZD1222 COVID-19 vaccine. Study conclusions and caveats: With dominance at 160-218 and 743-854, vaccine-associated CD4 TCRs spanned spike. Unmutated variant regions reportedly attract nearly half of all spike-specific TCRs. The sample set comprised mostly white British donors with more females, and clonal diversity was possibly underestimated.

Points on this clone: Its antigen is unidentified.

Per the germline V gene, CDR1 is MNHEY and CDR2 is SMNVEV (reference sequence). V lost 2 bases and J 2 bases, leaving 7 bases between the germline ends. This CDR3 region has 13 residues. Here immunoSEQ multiplex PCR was the method, and the copy in TCRdb shows in-frame clones only, minus some. The repertoire consists of around 150,000 clones, with 90% to 95% occurring once and the leading ten covering roughly 7%. Sequencing was performed on peripheral blood, taken 28 days after the second AZD1222 dose. The source of this sequence is an adult who received the AZD1222 COVID-19 vaccine. The chain recombines TRBV27 with TRBJ2-7; D is undetermined. The CDR3, as DNA: TGTGCCAGCAGTTTAGGCCTGGCCTACGAGCAGTACTTC. As protein: CASSLGLAYEQYF.